The 30 T cell receptor beta chains given below trace back to one sample, sequenced in a study of long-term antiretroviral therapy in people with HIV. The immunoSEQ assay was v3.0, run at survey level. Here immunoSEQ multiplex PCR was the method, and the copy in TCRdb shows in-frame clones only, minus some. In the table there are about 19,000 clones, around 80% of which are singletons. Sequenced material: unsorted PBMCs, taken 0.5 years before starting antiretroviral therapy. The receptors derive from a woman aged 50 to 60 with HIV.

The chain has TRBV9 and TRBJ1-3; TRBD1 aligns across 7 bases. Germline CDR1 reads SGDLS; CDR2 reads YYNGEE. V shed 3 bases and J 7 bases; nucleotides not matched to a gene: 13. The CDR3 is 16 amino acids. CDR3 sequence reads: CASSGRETGPRNTIYF. The CDR3 DNA is TGTGCCAGCAGCGGTAGGGAGACAGGGCCGCGGAACACCATATATTTT.

This clone is large by share. The CDR3 loop is CASSYSPSDTQYF. CDR3 in DNA: TGTGCCAGCAGCTACAGCCCCTCAGATACGCAGTATTTT. The chain combines TRBV5-4 with TRBJ2-3, with D hard to call. Deletions cut 3 bases from V and 4 bases from J, with 9 bases between. In germline, CDR1 is SGHNT, CDR2 YYREEE (reference sequence). This CDR3 comprises 13 residues.

This chain uses TRBV5-1 with TRBJ2-4, with D perhaps matching TRBD1 or TRBD2 (5 bases each). Deletions cut 3 bases from V and 0 bases from J, with 10 bases between. This CDR3 comprises 15 residues. Germline CDR1 reads SGHRS; CDR2 reads YFSETQ. The CDR3 DNA is TGCGCCAGCAGCTCCGGGACGCAAGCCAAAAACATTCAGTACTTC. Amino acids: CASSSGTQAKNIQYF.

CDR3 DNA sequence: TGTGCCAGCAGCTTGAGGGGGGGTAGCACAGATACGCAGTATTTT. Its protein is CASSLRGGSTDTQYF. The gene calls are TRBV5-6 and TRBJ2-3, with D possibly TRBD2 on 7 matching bases. The length of the CDR3 is 15 residues. Germline V gene data show CDR1 as SGHDT and CDR2 as YYEEEE. With 1 base removed from V and 0 bases from J, the gap between germline ends came to 9 bases.

The gene calls are TRBV9 and TRBJ1-2; 7 positions match TRBD1. J was trimmed by 7 bases and V by 0 bases; bases with no gene match: 6. Germline lookup yields CDR1 SGDLS and CDR2 YYNGEE. The CDR3 consists of 14 residues. As DNA, the CDR3 is TGTGCCAGCAGCGTAGTTGACAGGGTTCCTGGCTACACCTTC. As protein: CASSVVDRVPGYTF.

This clone was counted a few times. This sequence joins TRBV30 and TRBJ1-1; TRBD1 matches 11 bases. CDR1 is GTSNPN and CDR2 is SVGIG in the germline V gene (reference sequence). This CDR3 spans 16 amino acids. V dropped 1 base and J dropped 1; count of bases not matched to a gene: 5. CDR3 protein: CAWSGGQGGQNTEAFF. The CDR3 DNA sequence: TGTGCCTGGAGTGGGGGACAGGGGGGTCAGAACACTGAAGCTTTCTTT. The full variable domain, completed using reference TRBV30 and TRBJ1-1, is SQTIHQWPATLVQPVGSPLSLECTVEGTSNPNLYWYRQAAGRGLQLLFYSVGIGQISSEVPQNLSASRPQDRQFILSSKKLLLSDSGFYLCAWSGGQGGQNTEAFFGQGTRLTVV.

J is TRBJ1-5 and V is TRBV28; possibly TRBD1 for D (6 bases). V dropped 10 bases and J dropped 16 bases, with 20 bases sitting between them. The germline gives CDR1 MDHEN, CDR2 SYDVKM. The CDR3 consists of 11 residues. CDR3 bases: TGTGCCACCCGTACATGGGCAGGGGAACATTTT. Its translation is CATRTWAGEHF.

The J gene is TRBJ2-5, the V gene TRBV6-1; 7 bases align to TRBD2. Germline CDR1 MNHNS, CDR2 SASEGT. This CDR3 spans 15 amino acids. Losses at the gene ends were 5 bases for V and 5 bases for J; bases not matched to a gene: 11. Written as DNA, the CDR3 is TGTGCCAGCAGTTTAATTACTAGCGTGTACGAGACCCAGTACTTC. This encodes CASSLITSVYETQYF.

This chain joins TRBV20-1 and TRBJ1-2; a weak D match, TRBD1 (6 bases). Germline V gene sequence: CDR1 DFQATT, CDR2 SNEGSKA (reference sequence). This CDR3 has 11 residues. V lost 6 bases and J lost 8, with 13 bases in between. CDR3 sequence reads: CSAPGDGGYTF. For the CDR3, the DNA is TGCAGTGCCCCAGGGGACGGCGGCTACACCTTC.

This rearrangement joins TRBV30 to TRBJ2-7; TRBD2 agrees at 8 bases. Germline values: CDR1 GTSNPN, CDR2 SVGIG (reference sequence). The trim removed 3 bases at V and 3 bases at J, leaving 10 bases unmatched. The CDR3 is 15 amino acids. CDR3 residues: CAWSLGLAKGYEQYF. The CDR3 nucleotides read TGTGCCTGGAGCCTTGGACTAGCCAAAGGCTACGAGCAGTACTTC.

The CDR3 is CAISGNNRAYGYTF. The CDR3 coding sequence is TGTGCCATCAGTGGCAACAATAGGGCTTATGGCTACACCTTC. The rearrangement links TRBV10-3 to TRBJ1-2; D not resolved. The CDR3 runs 14 residues. The germline CDR1 and CDR2 sequences are ENHRY and SYGVKD. Trimming removed 4 bases from V and 5 bases from J, with 14 bases in between.

The count of this clone is one. This chain uses TRBV2 with TRBJ2-2; 7 bases line up with TRBD2. The CDR3 has 14 amino acids. Germline CDR1 reads SNHLY; CDR2 reads FYNNEI. V shed 6 bases and J 5 bases; nucleotides not matched to a gene: 6. The CDR3: CASRPEGGTGELFF. In nucleotides, the CDR3 is TGTGCCAGCAGACCAGAGGGAGGGACCGGGGAGCTGTTTTTT.

The V call is TRBV18, the J call TRBJ1-4; D ambiguous. The CDR3 is 16 amino acids. The V gene's germline CDR1 is KGHSH and CDR2 LQKENI. V shed 4 bases and J shed 3 bases, with 15 bases lying between them. The CDR3 reads CASSQNKSPANEKLFF. Written as DNA, the CDR3 is TGTGCCAGCTCACAAAACAAAAGTCCGGCTAATGAAAAACTGTTTTTT. The variable domain in full, completed from reference TRBV18 and TRBJ1-4, reads NAGVMQNPRHLVRRRGQEARLRCSPMKGHSHVYWYRQLPEEGLKFMVYLQKENIIDESGMPKERFSAEFPKEGPSILRIQQVVRGDSAAYFCASSQNKSPANEKLFFGSGTQLSVL.

The CDR3 sequence is CASSLQGATEAFF. As DNA, the CDR3 is TGTGCCAGCAGTTTACAAGGGGCGACTGAAGCTTTCTTT. The chain combines TRBV6-5 with TRBJ1-1; D perhaps matches TRBD1 (5 bases). Germline values: CDR1 MNHEY, CDR2 SVGAGI. V lost 4 bases to trimming and J lost 5 bases, with 11 bases between them. The CDR3 runs to 13 residues.

The V call is TRBV18, the J call TRBJ2-1, with a weak D call TRBD2 (6 bases). Trimming cost V 9 bases and J 6 bases, with 15 bases left between them. Germline CDR1 is KGHSH and CDR2 is LQKENI. This CDR3 has 13 residues. The CDR3 reads CASFLSGSNEQFF. CDR3 DNA: TGTGCCAGTTTCCTTAGCGGAAGCAATGAGCAGTTCTTC.

The chain combines TRBV7-8 with TRBJ2-1, with 10 bases that match TRBD2. From germline, CDR1 is SGHVS and CDR2 FQNEAQ. This CDR3 is built from 15 residues. J was trimmed by 2 bases and V by 6 bases; bases with no gene match: 4. The CDR3 here is CASRSSGGAYNEQFF. In DNA, the CDR3 is TGTGCCAGCAGATCCAGCGGGGGGGCCTACAATGAGCAGTTCTTC.

In this sample, this clone turned up a few times. The CDR3 sequence: CASSLGSGELFF. CDR3 nucleotides: TGCGCCAGCAGCCTAGGCTCCGGGGAGCTGTTTTTT. V usage is TRBV5-1 and J usage is TRBJ2-2, with unresolved D. Germline V CDR1 and CDR2: SGHRS, YFSETQ. The CDR3 has 12 residues. V lost 4 bases, J lost 6 bases, and 7 bases lay in between.

The chain links TRBV5-1 to TRBJ2-3; 7 nucleotides agree with TRBD1. CDR1 is SGHRS and CDR2 is YFSETQ in the germline V gene. V lost 4 bases, J lost 8 bases, and 13 bases stayed unmatched. The CDR3 length is 15 residues. CDR3 DNA: TGCGCCAGCAGCCCGAGACAGGGCGAGTCAACTACGCAGTATTTT. Residues: CASSPRQGESTTQYF.

The rearrangement joins TRBV2 to TRBJ2-2; D gene uncertain. Trimming stripped 5 bases from V and 3 bases from J, with 10 bases between. This CDR3 is built from 14 residues. Germline V CDR1 and CDR2: SNHLY, FYNNEI. The CDR3 is CASSPGRYTGELFF. In nucleotides, the CDR3 is TGTGCCAGCAGTCCCGGACGGTACACCGGGGAGCTGTTTTTT.

The chain recombines TRBV7-2 with TRBJ2-5; 7 bases are a match to TRBD2. V was clipped by 4 bases and J by 0 bases; unmatched bases: 5. The CDR3 sequence is 15 residues long. Germline V gene data show CDR1 as SGHTA and CDR2 as FQGNSA. The CDR3 sequence: CASSWGGWYQETQYF. As DNA, the CDR3 is TGTGCCAGCAGCTGGGGGGGGTGGTACCAAGAGACCCAGTACTTC.

The chain recombines TRBV28 with TRBJ2-1, with TRBD2 matching over 11 bases. V shed 5 bases and J 5 bases; nucleotides not matched to a gene: 11. This CDR3 spans 17 amino acids. Germline values: CDR1 MDHEN, CDR2 SYDVKM. The CDR3 region has the DNA TGTGCCAGCAGTCCTGCCGGGACTAGCGGAGGACACAATGAGCAGTTCTTC. As protein: CASSPAGTSGGHNEQFF.

The V call is TRBV5-1, the J call TRBJ2-3; 8 bases line up with TRBD2. The V segment lost 0 bases and the J segment 6 bases; nucleotides outside the gene matches: 15. The CDR3 is 18 amino acids. CDR1 SGHRS and CDR2 YFSETQ come from the germline V gene. CDR3 sequence: CASSLEGFVGGAADTQYF. For the CDR3, the DNA is TGCGCCAGCAGCTTGGAGGGATTTGTCGGGGGGGCGGCGGATACGCAGTATTTT.

This chain links TRBV30 with TRBJ2-7, with 7 bases that match TRBD1. This CDR3 has 14 amino acids. Germline loops: CDR1 GTSNPN, CDR2 SVGIG (reference sequence). Losses at the gene ends were 3 bases for V and 4 bases for J; bases not matched to a gene: 9. CDR3 loop: CAWSPGTDLYEQYF. For the CDR3, the DNA is TGTGCCTGGAGCCCCGGGACAGATTTATACGAGCAGTACTTC.

Written as DNA, the CDR3 is TGTGCCATCCGGGGCGCTACCACCATCTACTCTGGAAACACCATATATTTT. Its translation: CAIRGATTIYSGNTIYF. This sequence joins TRBV10-3 and TRBJ1-3; possibly TRBD1 for D (5 bases). Germline loops: CDR1 ENHRY, CDR2 SYGVKD. Trimming stripped 8 bases from V and 0 bases from J, with 20 bases between. This CDR3 is built from 17 residues.

This chain joins TRBV9 and TRBJ2-1; D might be TRBD2 (5 bases). CDR3 length: 17 residues. V was clipped by 4 bases and J by 3 bases, with 20 bases between them. Germline V gene sequence: CDR1 SGDLS, CDR2 YYNGEE. CDR3 region: CASSLNRPGYIYNEQFF. CDR3 coding DNA: TGTGCCAGCAGCCTTAATCGTCCGGGGTACATCTACAATGAGCAGTTCTTC.

This clone was picked up one time. The chain couples TRBV5-1 to TRBJ2-6, with a tentative D call TRBD1 (5 bases). V dropped 5 bases and J dropped 0 bases, with 12 bases sitting between them. The CDR3 is made up of 16 amino acids. Germline V gene data show CDR1 as SGHRS and CDR2 as YFSETQ. The CDR3 here is CASRGQFYSGANVLTF. CDR3 nucleotide sequence: TGCGCCAGCAGGGGGCAGTTCTACTCTGGGGCCAACGTCCTGACTTTC.

The J gene is TRBJ1-2, the V gene TRBV30, with D tentatively TRBD1 (6 bases). Germline V CDR1 and CDR2: GTSNPN, SVGIG (reference sequence). V lost 4 bases and J lost 3, with 12 bases in between. This CDR3 contains 13 residues. The CDR3 bases are TGTGCCTGGAAAAAAGGGGGGTACTATGGCTACACCTTC. This codes for CAWKKGGYYGYTF.

This sequence joins TRBV6-5 and TRBJ1-2; weak D call: TRBD1 (6 bases). Trimming removed 5 bases from V and 5 bases from J, with 18 bases in between. The CDR3 runs 15 residues. Germline CDR1 reads MNHEY; CDR2 reads SVGAGI. DNA of the CDR3: TGTGCCAGCAGTCTCAATACCGGGACAAGTTATGGCTACACCTTC. The encoded protein is CASSLNTGTSYGYTF.

The V call is TRBV7-2, the J call TRBJ2-2, with D possibly TRBD1 on 5 matching bases. CDR1 is SGHTA, CDR2 FQGNSA, per germline. Trimming removed 1 base from V and 13 bases from J, with 13 bases in between. The CDR3 is 13 amino acids. CDR3 residues: CASSLGFWGGLFF. CDR3 sequence (DNA): TGTGCCAGCAGCTTAGGGTTCTGGGGCGGGCTGTTTTTT.

This clone was observed a few times. This chain links TRBV7-3 with TRBJ1-2; 8 positions agree with TRBD1. The J segment lost 4 bases and the V segment lost 5 bases, leaving 3 bases of the junction unmatched. CDR1 is SGHTA, CDR2 FQGTGA, per germline. This CDR3 is 13 amino acids long. The CDR3 here is CASSPTGVYGYTF. In DNA form, the CDR3 reads TGTGCCAGCAGCCCGACAGGGGTCTATGGCTACACCTTC.